The T cell receptor beta chain under discussion was sequenced for a study of T cell repertoires in cytomegalovirus infection. Findings and caveats of the study: HLA-C-restricted TCR beta clonotypes specific for CMV led the ex vivo response.

TCRdb ran MiXCR on the reads and lists one entry per CDR3 protein. The sample carries around 900,000 distinct CDR3 sequences, 31% recorded once. Comments on this clonotype: Its antigen is unknown. A junction end diverges from the germline sequence, so it may reflect a read error.

The CDR3 sequence is 13 residues long. Germline V gives CDR1 SGHNT, CDR2 YENEEA. The clonotype originates from a human donor in good health (CMV status not recorded). Some clones in this sample may be carry-over from other donors' samples. The rearrangement links TRBV11-3 to TRBJ2-1, with D perhaps assigned TRBD1 or TRBD2 (5 bases each). This specimen was cultured CD8+ T cells from PBMCs, taken from culture after CMV antigen stimulation. The CDR3 loop reads CVSSSRDDNEQFF. The CDR3, as DNA: TGTGTCAGCAGCTCAAGGGACGACAATGAGCAGTTCTTC. Combining the CDR3 with reference TRBV11-3 and TRBJ2-1 gives the whole variable domain EAGVVQSPRYKIIEKKQPVAFWCNPISGHNTLYWYLQNLGQGPELLIRYENEEAVDDSQLPKDRFSAERLKGVDSTLKIQPAELGDSAVYLCVSSSRDDNEQFFGPGTRLTVL.